Below, one T cell receptor beta chain is given with its context. Its antigen remains unidentified. This sample stems from a study of T cell responses to AZD1222 COVID-19 vaccine. Study summary: Whether given at about 4 or about 12 weeks, second doses were pooled. Study observations and caveats: Close to half of spike-specific TCRs reportedly recognize unmutated variant regions. Baseline antibody screening turned up just a handful of seropositive AZD1222 recipients. Vaccine-associated CD4 TCRs spanned spike, dominant at 160-218 and 743-854.

The method was immunoSEQ multiplex PCR; TCRdb's version includes in-frame clones alone and lacks a portion of them. The sample carries about 120,000 clones, approximately 86% recorded once. The CDR3 loop spans 16 amino acids. J gave up 5 bases and V 0 bases, and 3 bases lay outside the gene matches. The germline CDR1 and CDR2 sequences are MNHEY and SVGAGI. The rearrangement links TRBV6-5 to TRBJ2-1, with TRBD2 matching 11 bases. The sequences come from peripheral blood, collected on day 0 of AZD1222 vaccination. The TCR originated in an adult in good health. As DNA, the CDR3 is TGTGCCAGCAGTTACTCGTTACTAGCGGGAGACAATGAGCAGTTCTTC. Its translation is CASSYSLLAGDNEQFF.